The sequence of this TCR beta chain was determined in a study of OX40 agonist ivuxolimab in advanced cancers. Study-level background: An agonistic human IgG2 monoclonal antibody against OX40 (CD134) was given. Findings and caveats of the study: Among the lowest peripheral clonal expansion occurred in 0.1-3.0 mg/kg partial responders. Among T cells, CD8+ cells averaged more expanded clones than CD4+ cells.

Researchers took blood at baseline, on cycle 4 day 1, and on cycle 7 day 1. Only in-frame clones appear in the TCRdb table, and some are missing; sequencing was by immunoSEQ multiplex PCR. The sample contains approximately 80,000 clones, about 90% of which appear only once. Trimming removed 0 bases from V and 4 bases from J, with 16 bases in between. The CDR3 consists of 16 residues. CDR1 SQVTM and CDR2 ANQGSEA come from the germline V gene. This clone occurred once. The antigen remains unidentified. Sequencing was performed on CD4+ or CD8+ T cells sorted from blood, taken in a trial of the OX40 agonist ivuxolimab. This TCR derives from an adult with an advanced solid tumor such as melanoma, head and neck, liver or kidney cancer. This chain joins TRBV29-1 and TRBJ2-4; D possibly corresponds to TRBD2 (6 bases). CDR3 residues: CSVEDGAGSLKNIQYF. In nucleotides, the CDR3 is TGCAGCGTTGAAGATGGTGCGGGGAGCCTGAAAAACATTCAGTACTTC. Full variable domain (remainder filled in from reference TRBV29-1 and TRBJ2-4): SAVISQKPSRDICQRGTSLTIQCQVDSQVTMMFWYRQQPGQSLTLIATANQGSEATYESGFVIDKFPISRPNLTFSTLTVSNMSPEDSSIYLCSVEDGAGSLKNIQYFGAGTRLSVL.